This T cell receptor beta chain was recovered during a study of T cell responses to AZD1222 COVID-19 vaccine. Trimming took off 5 bases at V and 7 bases at J, with 14 bases between the two ends. Germline-derived CDR1 and CDR2 are SGHRS and YFSETQ. The CDR3 totals 13 residues. Data came from immunoSEQ multiplex PCR; TCRdb stores just in-frame clones and leaves some out. The sample lists 99,000 or so clones, roughly 90% occurring once. The TCR was taken from an adult in good health. V is TRBV5-1 and J is TRBJ2-3; a possible D gene is TRBD2 (7 bases). The source material was peripheral blood, sampled on day 0 of AZD1222 vaccination. DNA of the CDR3: TGCGCCAGCAGTCCGGGGGGCGAGTATACGCAGTATTTT. It specifies CASSPGGEYTQYF.